The rows below give T cell receptor beta chains drawn from one sample of a study of beta chain features in type 1 diabetes. Generated by immunoSEQ multiplex PCR, the TCRdb table keeps only in-frame clones and is missing some. Seen here are 850,000 to 900,000 clones, about a sixth observed once, and the top ten hold roughly 0.025%. The specimen was naive CD4+ T cells from blood. All receptors come from a woman aged 18-30 years in good health. Both conserved end residues are part of each CDR3. Each record gives: J gene, clone size, V gene, D gene, CDR3 protein, CDR3 DNA. D genes are given only for firm matches. Where a row states a size, it is once, few, many or the class of an expanded clone; other rows omit it.

>TRBJ1-5|few|TRBV4-2|NA
CASSQSDQGEQPQHF
TGTGCCAGCAGCCAATCTGACCAGGGCGAGCAGCCCCAGCATTTT
>TRBJ2-1|NA|TRBV10-3|NA
CAMSTGGYNEQFF
TGTGCCATGTCGACCGGGGGCTACAATGAGCAGTTCTTC
>TRBJ1-1|NA|TRBV5-1|NA
CASSFQGLNTEAFF
TGCGCCAGCAGCTTTCAGGGGTTGAACACTGAAGCTTTCTTT
>TRBJ2-7|few|TRBV7-2|TRBD2
CASSLGPTSGYYEQYF
TGTGCCAGCAGCTTAGGGCCCACTAGCGGTTACTACGAGCAGTACTTC
>TRBJ2-7|NA|TRBV9|TRBD2
CASSVGLAGVAEQYF
TGTGCCAGCAGCGTAGGGCTAGCGGGAGTAGCCGAGCAGTACTTC
>TRBJ2-1|NA|TRBV6-1|TRBD2
CASKDGPSGRNEQFF
TGTGCCAGCAAGGACGGCCCTAGCGGGCGCAATGAGCAGTTCTTC
>TRBJ2-2|NA|TRBV7-3|NA
CATTGGVGGELFF
TGTGCCACGACGGGCGGGGTTGGCGGGGAGCTGTTTTTT
>TRBJ1-5|NA|TRBV4-2|NA
CASSPSLGVQNQPQHF
TGTGCCAGCAGCCCCTCACTGGGAGTTCAGAATCAGCCCCAGCATTTT
>TRBJ2-1|few|TRBV4-1|TRBD1
CASSRPGRDRNNEQFF
TGCGCCAGCAGCCGACCGGGCCGGGACAGGAACAATGAGCAGTTCTTC
>TRBJ2-1|few|TRBV28|TRBD1
CASNRGRSNEQFF
TGTGCCAGCAACAGGGGACGTTCAAATGAGCAGTTCTTC
>TRBJ1-2|few|TRBV9|NA
CASSVGFFNYGYTF
TGTGCCAGCAGCGTTGGGTTTTTTAACTATGGCTACACCTTC
>TRBJ2-1|NA|TRBV9|NA
CASSVGGQSYNEQFF
TGTGCCAGCAGCGTAGGAGGACAGAGCTACAATGAGCAGTTCTTC
>TRBJ1-1|few|TRBV19|NA
CASSREKGEAFF
TGTGCCAGTAGTAGAGAAAAAGGTGAAGCTTTCTTT
>TRBJ2-3|few|TRBV6-5|TRBD2
CASSRSGTTDTQYF
TGTGCCAGCAGCCGAAGCGGGACCACAGATACGCAGTATTTT
>TRBJ2-1|NA|TRBV6-5|NA
CASSYRAGSSGFF
TGTGCCAGCAGTTACCGGGCAGGGAGCAGTGGGTTCTTC
>TRBJ2-2|NA|TRBV28|NA
CASSQPGLTGELFF
TGTGCCAGCAGCCAGCCGGGCCTCACCGGGGAGCTGTTTTTT
>TRBJ2-1|NA|TRBV7-6|TRBD1
CASSNRDRRNNEQFF
TGTGCCAGCAGCAACCGGGACAGGCGCAACAATGAGCAGTTCTTC
>TRBJ2-1|NA|TRBV5-1|TRBD2
CASSWRTGTSGSMYEQFF
TGCGCCAGCAGCTGGCGGACTGGGACTAGCGGGAGTATGTATGAGCAGTTCTTC
>TRBJ2-7|NA|TRBV15|NA
CATSRGLAGSTYEQYF
TGTGCCACCAGCAGAGGGCTTGCAGGCTCGACCTACGAGCAGTACTTC
>TRBJ2-1|few|TRBV7-2|TRBD2
CASSSVAGPPSEQFF
TGTGCCAGCAGCAGCGTAGCGGGCCCCCCGTCTGAGCAGTTCTTC
>TRBJ1-1|few|TRBV2|NA
CASTDAGARKVAEAFF
TGTGCCAGCACAGACGCGGGGGCTCGAAAAGTGGCTGAAGCTTTCTTT
>TRBJ2-2|few|TRBV7-2|NA
CASSLTGPGELFF
TGTGCCAGCAGCTTGACGGGTCCCGGGGAGCTGTTTTTT
>TRBJ2-3|NA|TRBV7-2|TRBD2
CASSSALADTDTQYF
TGTGCCAGCAGCAGTGCGCTAGCGGACACAGATACGCAGTATTTT
>TRBJ2-2|few|TRBV2|NA
CASSAQGQMNTGELFF
TGTGCCAGCAGTGCCCAGGGGCAAATGAACACCGGGGAGCTGTTTTTT
>TRBJ2-6|few|TRBV7-8|NA
CASSSGANVLTF
TGTGCCAGCAGCTCTGGGGCCAACGTCCTGACTTTC
>TRBJ2-7|NA|TRBV5-4|NA
CASSLVRGQGSYEQYF
TGTGCCAGCAGCTTGGTCCGGGGCCAGGGCTCCTACGAGCAGTACTTC
>TRBJ2-5|NA|TRBV9|NA
CASSVMGLSGETQYF
TGTGCCAGCAGCGTAATGGGGCTATCGGGAGAGACCCAGTACTTC